This TCR beta chain was sequenced for a study of T cell responses to AZD1222 COVID-19 vaccine (dated by TCRdb to the early 2020s). Regarding the research as a whole: Because spike-specific TCR depth and breadth did not differ between the two schedules, AZD1222 recipients who got a second dose at roughly 4 weeks were pooled with those who got a second dose at roughly 12 weeks. TCR sequencing was performed for approximately 240 trial participants, of whom some 200 were given two doses of AZD1222 and 26 were given two doses of MenACWY control vaccine. Trial participants were enrolled into age subgroups of 18-55, 56-69 and 70-plus years, which contained roughly 140, 27 and 60 TCR-sequenced participants, respectively. The paper as a whole reports these results and caveats: The 56-69-year group was small, and its depth increase did not reach significance, likely because of low power. Most participants were white British and females outnumbered males, and the authors suggested that clonal diversity may have been underestimated. Because no samples from the day 14 peak response were available, repertoires could be characterized only after the peak T cell response. Spike-specific TCR breadth and depth rose significantly after two AZD1222 doses compared with day 0 and with MenACWY recipients. Vaccine-associated CD4 TCRs spanned the whole spike protein, with dominant responses in regions 160-218 and 743-854. Reportedly, almost half of the unique spike-specific TCRs recognized epitopes lying outside the regions that are mutated in the B.1.351 and B.1.1.7 variants. Conclusions about previously exposed vaccinees were limited because only six AZD1222 recipients were SARS-CoV-2 seropositive at baseline.

Interpreted using the paper, the time point label stands for: baseline before first vaccination. The vaccinee samples were drawn from two UK trials, COV001 and COV002, one of which was a single-blind randomized controlled phase 2/3 trial testing AZD1222 (ChAdOx1 nCoV-19) in healthy adults. Trial participant PBMC samples were collected at day 0 and day 28 after the second dose for TCRbeta chain sequencing. In this sample, this clone turned up once. The antigen it binds to is not known. One base away there is no much larger clone; base qualities are not given. Trimming takes 2 bases from V and 5 bases from J, and the germline ends sit 12 bases apart. CDR3 length: 15 amino acids, cysteine to phenylalanine. The CDR3 DNA has 45 bases and is translated from base 1. Via the germline V gene, CDR1 is LGHNA and CDR2 YNFKEQ. The CDR3 regions of human TCRbeta chains were analyzed by immunosequencing. Turning to the authors' computational methods: Repertoire TCRs were checked for matches against a reference library of SARS-CoV-2-specific TCRs that had been generated using the MIRA antigen-specificity platform. Breadth was defined as the fraction of unique TCRs that were SARS-CoV-2-associated, and depth was defined as the fraction of total T cells that were SARS-CoV-2-associated. Using the MIRA data, each spike-specific TCR was assigned both to the spike region to which the TCR was reactive and to a CD4 or CD8 class. Log10-transformed breadth and depth values were compared by one-way ANOVA with Sidak's multiple comparisons tests. Here the immuneACCESS table is served through TCRdb, limited to in-frame sequences with V and J called. Missing clones are a known gap in these copies; in checked studies unresolved V genes cover under half, and the rest lacks a known reason. V and J calls and clone size are given by that table; D and trimming were obtained from the DNA. The sample has some 120,000 clones on record, about 92% of them singletons. The top ten hold 1.1% of the sample.

The sequence derives from an adult in good health. The sequencing here drew on peripheral blood, taken on day 0 of AZD1222 vaccination. The sequence joins TRBV4-2 to TRBJ1-4; possibly the D gene is TRBD1, per 6 matching bases. The nucleotides are TGTGCCAGCAGCCAACCGGGACATACGAATGAAAAACTGTTTTTT. The translation is CASSQPGHTNEKLFF.